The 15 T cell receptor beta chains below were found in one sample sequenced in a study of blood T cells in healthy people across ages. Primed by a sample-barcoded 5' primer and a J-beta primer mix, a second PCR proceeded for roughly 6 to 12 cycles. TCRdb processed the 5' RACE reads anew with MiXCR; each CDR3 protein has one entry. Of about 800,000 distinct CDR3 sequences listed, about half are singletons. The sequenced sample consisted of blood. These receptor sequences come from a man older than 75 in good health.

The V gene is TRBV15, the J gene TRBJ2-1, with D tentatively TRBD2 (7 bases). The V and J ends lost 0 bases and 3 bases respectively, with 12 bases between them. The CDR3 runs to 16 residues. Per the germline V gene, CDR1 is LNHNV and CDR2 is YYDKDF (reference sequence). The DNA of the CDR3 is TGTGCCACCAGCAGAGATCGGGGAGGGGGCTACAATGAGCAGTTCTTC. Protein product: CATSRDRGGGYNEQFF.

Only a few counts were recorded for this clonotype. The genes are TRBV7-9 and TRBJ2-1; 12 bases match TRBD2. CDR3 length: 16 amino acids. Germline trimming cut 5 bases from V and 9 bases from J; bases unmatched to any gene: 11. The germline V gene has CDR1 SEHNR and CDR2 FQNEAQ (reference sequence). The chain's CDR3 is CASSHTRTSGMGEQFF. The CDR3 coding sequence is TGTGCCAGCAGCCATACTCGGACTAGCGGGATGGGTGAGCAGTTCTTC.

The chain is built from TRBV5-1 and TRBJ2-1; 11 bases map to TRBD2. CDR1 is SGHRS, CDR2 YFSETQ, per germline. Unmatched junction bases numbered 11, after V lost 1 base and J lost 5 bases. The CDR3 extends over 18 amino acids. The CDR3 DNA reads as TGCGCCAGCAGCTTGTTTGGGGTAGCGGGAGGGGGCAACAATGAGCAGTTCTTC. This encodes CASSLFGVAGGGNNEQFF.

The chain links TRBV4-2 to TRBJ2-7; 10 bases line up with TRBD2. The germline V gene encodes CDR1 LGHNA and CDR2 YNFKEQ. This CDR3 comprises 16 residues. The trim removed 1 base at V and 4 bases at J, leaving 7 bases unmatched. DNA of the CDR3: TGTGCCAGCAGCCAAGTACGGCTAGCGGGAGTATACGAGCAGTACTTC. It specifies CASSQVRLAGVYEQYF.

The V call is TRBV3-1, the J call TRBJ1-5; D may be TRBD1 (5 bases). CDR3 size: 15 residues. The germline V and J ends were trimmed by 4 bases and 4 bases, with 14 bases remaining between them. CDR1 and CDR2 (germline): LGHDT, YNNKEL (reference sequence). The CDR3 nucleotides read TGTGCCAGCAGCCCGCGGGGACGGTTAAATCAGCCCCAGCATTTT. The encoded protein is CASSPRGRLNQPQHF.

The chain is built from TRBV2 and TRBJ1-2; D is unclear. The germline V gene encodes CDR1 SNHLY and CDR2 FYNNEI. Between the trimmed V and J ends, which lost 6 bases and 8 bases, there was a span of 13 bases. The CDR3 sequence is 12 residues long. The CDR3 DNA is TGTGCCAGCAGCAACCGAAGGGAGGGCTACACCTTC. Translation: CASSNRREGYTF.

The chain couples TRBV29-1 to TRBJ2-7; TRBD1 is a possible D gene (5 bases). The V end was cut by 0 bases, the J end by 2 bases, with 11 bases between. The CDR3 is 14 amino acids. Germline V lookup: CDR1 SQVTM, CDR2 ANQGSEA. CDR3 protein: CSVEDPREPYEQYF. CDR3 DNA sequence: TGCAGCGTTGAAGATCCCAGGGAACCCTACGAGCAGTACTTC.

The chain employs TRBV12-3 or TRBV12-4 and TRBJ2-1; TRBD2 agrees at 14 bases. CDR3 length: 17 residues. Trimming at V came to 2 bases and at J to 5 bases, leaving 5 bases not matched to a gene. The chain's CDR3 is CASSLRTSGGIDNEQFF. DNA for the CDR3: TGTGCCAGCAGTTTAAGGACTAGCGGGGGGATCGACAATGAGCAGTTCTTC.

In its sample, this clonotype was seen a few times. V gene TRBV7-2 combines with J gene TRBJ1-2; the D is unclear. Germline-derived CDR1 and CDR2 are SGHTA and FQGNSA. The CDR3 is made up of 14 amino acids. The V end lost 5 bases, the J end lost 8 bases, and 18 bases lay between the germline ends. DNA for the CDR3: TGTGCCAGCAGCGTAGTTCCAGAGATGGTGGGCTACACCTTC. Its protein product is CASSVVPEMVGYTF. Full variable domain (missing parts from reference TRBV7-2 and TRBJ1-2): GAGVSQSPSNKVTEKGKDVELRCDPISGHTALYWYRQSLGQGLEFLIYFQGNSAPDKSGLPSDRFSAERTGGSVSTLTIQRTQQEDSAVYLCASSVVPEMVGYTFGSGTRLTVV.

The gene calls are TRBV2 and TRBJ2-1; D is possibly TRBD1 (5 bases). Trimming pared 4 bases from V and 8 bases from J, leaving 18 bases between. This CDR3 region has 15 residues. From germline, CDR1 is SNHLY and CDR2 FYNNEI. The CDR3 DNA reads TGTGCCAGCAGTGTTACGGAACAGGAGTTAGATGAGCAGTTCTTC. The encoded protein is CASSVTEQELDEQFF. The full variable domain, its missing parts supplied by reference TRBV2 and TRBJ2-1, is EPEVTQTPSHQVTQMGQEVILRCVPISNHLYFYWYRQILGQKVEFLVSFYNNEISEKSEIFDDQFSVERPDGSNFTLKIRSTKLEDSAMYFCASSVTEQELDEQFFGPGTRLTVL.

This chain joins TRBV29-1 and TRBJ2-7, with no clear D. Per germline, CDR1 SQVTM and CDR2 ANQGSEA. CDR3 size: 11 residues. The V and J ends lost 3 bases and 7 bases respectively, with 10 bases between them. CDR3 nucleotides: TGCAGCGTTGAGCCGTTCAATGAGCAGTACTTC. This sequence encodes CSVEPFNEQYF.

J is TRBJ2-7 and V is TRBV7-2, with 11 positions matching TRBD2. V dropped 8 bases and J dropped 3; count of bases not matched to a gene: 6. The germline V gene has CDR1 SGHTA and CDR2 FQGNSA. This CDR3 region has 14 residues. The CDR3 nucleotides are TGTGCCAGCGCCACCGGGACTAGCGGCTACGAGCAGTACTTC. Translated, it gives CASATGTSGYEQYF.

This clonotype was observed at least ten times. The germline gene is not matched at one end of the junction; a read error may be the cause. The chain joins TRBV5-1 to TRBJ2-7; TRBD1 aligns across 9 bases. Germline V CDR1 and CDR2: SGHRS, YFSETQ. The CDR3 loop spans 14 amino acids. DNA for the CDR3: TGTGCCAGCAGCTTTAGGGACAGGGCCTACGAGCAGTACTTC. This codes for CASSFRDRAYEQYF.

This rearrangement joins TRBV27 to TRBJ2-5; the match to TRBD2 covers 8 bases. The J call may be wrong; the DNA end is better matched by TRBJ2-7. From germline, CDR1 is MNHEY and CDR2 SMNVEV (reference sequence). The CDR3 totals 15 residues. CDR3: CASSPDRGGEDEQYF. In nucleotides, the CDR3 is TGTGCCAGCAGTCCGGATCGGGGGGGCGAGGACGAGCAGTACTTC.

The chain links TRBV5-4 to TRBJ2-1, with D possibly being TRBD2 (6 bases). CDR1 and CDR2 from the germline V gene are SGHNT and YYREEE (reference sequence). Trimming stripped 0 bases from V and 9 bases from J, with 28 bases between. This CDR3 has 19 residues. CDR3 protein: CASSLGGRSSGRSSAEQFF. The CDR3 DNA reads TGTGCCAGCAGCTTGGGTGGGAGGTCGAGTGGGAGATCTTCCGCTGAGCAGTTCTTC.